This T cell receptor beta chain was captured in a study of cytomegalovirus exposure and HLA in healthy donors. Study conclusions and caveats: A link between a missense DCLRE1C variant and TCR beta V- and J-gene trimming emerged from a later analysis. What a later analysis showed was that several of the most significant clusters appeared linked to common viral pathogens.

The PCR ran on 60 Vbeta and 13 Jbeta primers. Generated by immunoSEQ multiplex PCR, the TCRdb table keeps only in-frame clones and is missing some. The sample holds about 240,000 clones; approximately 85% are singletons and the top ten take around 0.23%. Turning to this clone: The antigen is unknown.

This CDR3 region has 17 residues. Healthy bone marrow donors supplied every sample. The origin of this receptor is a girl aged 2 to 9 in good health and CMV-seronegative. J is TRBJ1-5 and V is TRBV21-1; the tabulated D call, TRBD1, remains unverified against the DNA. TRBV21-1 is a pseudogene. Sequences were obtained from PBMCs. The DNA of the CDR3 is TGTGCCAGCAGCAAAGCGCTCCGGACAAAGGGCAATCAGCCCCAGCATTTT. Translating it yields CASSKALRTKGNQPQHF.